One sample yielded the 29 T cell receptor beta chains listed below, sequenced in a study of blood T cells in healthy people across ages. It was with a sample-barcoded 5' primer and a J-beta primer mix that a second PCR of roughly 7 to 11 cycles was run. TCRdb passed the 5' RACE reads through MiXCR, listing each CDR3 protein once. Seen here are some 790,000 distinct CDR3 sequences, 29% observed once, and the top ten hold around 16%. The material sequenced was blood. The origin of the receptors is a woman of 80 years or more in good health.

A remark on this clonotype: Just one base apart from a much larger clone, this may be a read error. This chain links TRBV7-2 with TRBJ2-1, with a tentative D call TRBD2 (6 bases). Per germline, CDR1 SGHTA and CDR2 FQGNSA. This CDR3 has 15 residues. CDR3 coding DNA: TGTGCCAGCAGCTTAGTTACGGGGAGGTACAATGGGCAGTTCTTC. Protein product: CASSLVTGRYNGQFF. The full variable domain, in which reference TRBV7-2 and TRBJ2-1 provide the parts outside the CDR3, is GAGVSQSPSNKVTEKGKDVELRCDPISGHTALYWYRQSLGQGLEFLIYFQGNSAPDKSGLPSDRFSAERTGGSVSTLTIQRTQQEDSAVYLCASSLVTGRYNGQFFGPGTRLTVL.

In its sample, this clonotype was seen many times. The chain joins TRBV6-2 or TRBV6-3 to TRBJ2-4, with D possibly matching TRBD1 (5 bases). Trimming cost V 0 bases and J 8 bases, with 14 bases left between them. This CDR3 comprises 15 residues. In germline, CDR1 is MNHEY, CDR2 SVGEGT. CDR3 nucleotide sequence: TGTGCCAGCAGTTACTCCAGCAGGGCGTTAGACATTCAGTACTTC. Translation: CASSYSSRALDIQYF.

This clonotype was picked up many times. This may come from a read error, since a much larger clone is one base off. The chain carries TRBV2 and TRBJ2-5, with a possible D match to TRBD2 (6 bases). Trimming removed 6 bases at V and 5 bases at J, with 13 bases between. Per the germline V gene, CDR1 is SNHLY and CDR2 is FYNNEI. The CDR3 sequence is 13 residues long. CDR3 in amino acids: CASRDGTEETQYF. The CDR3 nucleotides are TGTGCCAGCAGGGATGGGACTGAGGAGACCCAGTACTTC.

This clonotype came up a few times. This sequence joins TRBV21-1 and TRBJ2-3. TRBV21-1 is recorded as a pseudogene. This CDR3 comprises 16 residues. The CDR3 reads CASSKFMRPSTDTQYF. CDR3 DNA sequence: TGTGCCAGCAGCAAATTCATGCGGCCTAGCACAGATACGCAGTATTTT.

The chain carries TRBV6-5 and TRBJ1-5; D is ambiguous. With 8 bases removed from V and 2 bases from J, the gap between germline ends came to 13 bases. The CDR3 has 14 amino acids. Per the germline V gene, CDR1 is MNHEY and CDR2 is SVGAGI. The CDR3 spells CASGARPGNQPQHF. Here the CDR3 DNA reads TGTGCCAGCGGAGCTCGTCCGGGCAATCAGCCCCAGCATTTT.

Many counts were recorded for this clonotype. The chain links TRBV20-1 to TRBJ2-7; the match to TRBD2 covers 11 bases. V was clipped by 6 bases and J by 3 bases; unmatched bases: 4. Germline CDR1 DFQATT, CDR2 SNEGSKA (reference sequence). The CDR3 is 13 amino acids. CDR3 in amino acids: CSAPLAGGYEQYF. The CDR3 nucleotides read TGCAGTGCCCCTCTAGCGGGGGGCTACGAGCAGTACTTC.

The sample holds many counts of this clonotype. The V and J genes are TRBV9 and TRBJ2-3; 11 bases align to TRBD1. The germline gives CDR1 SGDLS, CDR2 YYNGEE. This CDR3 has 16 amino acids. V was pared by 2 bases and J by 3 bases, with 5 bases of the junction left unmatched. The CDR3 nucleotides read TGTGCCAGCAGCGTGGTCGGACAGGGGGCAACAGATACGCAGTATTTT. Protein sequence: CASSVVGQGATDTQYF.

In the case of this clonotype: Given a much more abundant clone one base away, this may be a read error. The chain uses TRBV20-1 and TRBJ2-3; 7 bases are shared with TRBD2. The CDR3 has 15 residues. Trimming cost V 8 bases and J 4 bases; bases outside gene matches: 15. Germline lookup yields CDR1 DFQATT and CDR2 SNEGSKA (reference sequence). The CDR3 region has the DNA TGCAGTTCGAGGAGAGCGGGGCGCAACGCAGATACGCAGTATTTT. Its protein product is CSSRRAGRNADTQYF.

A word on this clonotype: A read error may explain this, as a much larger clone is one base away. The rearrangement links TRBV12-3 or TRBV12-4 to TRBJ2-5; D not resolved. The CDR3 loop spans 13 amino acids. The CDR3 reads CASGFAESETQYF. The DNA for the CDR3 is TGTGCCAGCGGTTTCGCAGAGTCGGAGACCCAGTACTTC.

This clonotype has at least ten counts. The junction and the germline gene differ at one end; a read error may be behind it. The rearrangement uses TRBV9 and TRBJ2-6, with D possibly matching TRBD1 (5 bases). Per germline, CDR1 SGDLS and CDR2 YYNGEE. The length of the CDR3 is 15 residues. DNA for the CDR3: TGTGCCAGCAGCGTAGCGTGGGCTGGGGCCAACGTCCGGACTTTC. It specifies CASSVAWAGANVRTF.

This clonotype was found a few times. A read error is possible here, since a much larger clone lies one base away. In DNA, the CDR3 is TGCAGAACGATCGGGCGGGGGGGCTACAATGAGCAGTTCTTC. Its protein product is CRTIGRGGYNEQFF. The V and J genes are TRBV20-1 and TRBJ2-1; 9 bases are a match to TRBD2. The CDR3 is 14 amino acids. Germline V gene data show CDR1 as DFQATT and CDR2 as SNEGSKA (reference sequence).

The chain couples TRBV18 to TRBJ2-1; D remains unclear. The V gene lost 0 bases and the J gene lost 3 bases, with 9 bases spanning the gap. The CDR3 runs 15 residues. Germline loops: CDR1 KGHSH, CDR2 LQKENI. CDR3 coding DNA: TGTGCCAGCTCACCACCGCGGCAGTACTACAATGAGCAGTTCTTC. Translating it yields CASSPPRQYYNEQFF. Full variable domain (outside the CDR3, taken from reference TRBV18 and TRBJ2-1): NAGVMQNPRHLVRRRGQEARLRCSPMKGHSHVYWYRQLPEEGLKFMVYLQKENIIDESGMPKERFSAEFPKEGPSILRIQQVVRGDSAAYFCASSPPRQYYNEQFFGPGTRLTVL.

This clonotype showed up just a few times. V usage is TRBV4-1 and J usage is TRBJ1-5; D unresolved. The CDR3 spans 14 residues. V was pared by 0 bases and J by 10 bases, with 13 bases between. Germline CDR1 reads MGHRA; CDR2 reads YSYEKL. The CDR3 sequence: CASSQEWEGGPQHF. The CDR3 region has the DNA TGCGCCAGCAGCCAAGAGTGGGAGGGCGGCCCCCAGCATTTT.

There are a few counts of this clonotype. A much larger clone is a single base away; this may be a read error. J is TRBJ1-6 and V is TRBV7-2, with unresolved D. The CDR3 is 12 amino acids. Germline V gene sequence: CDR1 SGHTA, CDR2 FQGNSA. CDR3 sequence: CASSQGSSPPHF. Written as DNA, the CDR3 is TGTGCCAGCAGCCAAGGATCTTCACCCCCCCACTTT. Using reference TRBV7-2 and TRBJ1-6 for the parts outside the CDR3, the full variable domain is GAGVSQSPSNKVTEKGKDVELRCDPISGHTALYWYRQSLGQGLEFLIYFQGNSAPDKSGLPSDRFSAERTGGSVSTLTIQRTQQEDSAVYLCASSQGSSPPHFGNGTRLTVT.

The V and J genes are TRBV6-2 or TRBV6-3 and TRBJ1-5; D gene ambiguous. Germline V gene sequence: CDR1 MNHEY, CDR2 SVGEGT. V was pared by 6 bases and J by 3 bases, with 12 bases between. This CDR3 comprises 14 residues. DNA for the CDR3: TGTGCCAGCAGCCCCGACGGATTCAATCAGCCCCAGCATTTT. This gives the protein CASSPDGFNQPQHF.

This clonotype was counted many times. The chain employs TRBV2 and TRBJ2-4; D might be TRBD1 (6 bases). The CDR3 is 16 residues long. Germline V lookup: CDR1 SNHLY, CDR2 FYNNEI. V dropped 4 bases and J dropped 8 bases, with 21 bases sitting between them. The CDR3 spells CASSGGGPGTQDIQYF. In DNA, the CDR3 is TGTGCCAGCAGTGGAGGGGGACCCGGGACACAAGACATTCAGTACTTC.

This clonotype came up a few times. Given a much more abundant clone one base away, this may be a read error. The V and J genes are TRBV6-2 or TRBV6-3 and TRBJ2-1, with D perhaps TRBD1 (6 bases). With the DNA end fitting TRBJ2-7 better, the J assignment may be wrong. There are 14 residues in the CDR3. Germline V gene lookup returns CDR1 MNHEY and CDR2 SVGEGT. CDR3 protein: CASGTGTPYNEQYF. The CDR3 coding sequence is TGTGCCAGCGGAACCGGGACACCCTACAATGAGCAGTACTTC.

The V and J genes are TRBV6-2 or TRBV6-3 and TRBJ2-3; D is unresolved. Germline CDR1 MNHEY, CDR2 SVGEGT. Trimming pared 7 bases from V and 1 base from J, leaving 15 bases between. The CDR3 has 15 residues. For the CDR3, the DNA is TGTGCCAGCACCCAGGCTAGGGTGGGCACAGATACGCAGTATTTT. Its protein product is CASTQARVGTDTQYF.

This clonotype occurred a few times. The J gene is TRBJ1-2, the V gene TRBV5-5, with 8 bases fitting TRBD1. J was trimmed by 6 bases and V by 0 bases; bases with no gene match: 10. The CDR3 has 16 residues. Germline assignment: CDR1 SGHKS and CDR2 YYEKEE (reference sequence). CDR3 amino acids: CASSLDSWQGAHGYTF. The CDR3 DNA is TGTGCCAGCAGCTTGGATTCCTGGCAGGGGGCCCATGGCTACACCTTC.

This clonotype was counted many times. The gene calls are TRBV6-2 or TRBV6-3 and TRBJ2-7; a weak D match, TRBD1 (5 bases). This CDR3 has 12 amino acids. With 5 bases removed from V and 0 bases from J, the gap between germline ends came to 5 bases. Germline V gene lookup returns CDR1 MNHEY and CDR2 SVGEGT. The CDR3 nucleotides read TGTGCCAGCAGTGACAGCTCCTACGAGCAGTACTTC. As protein: CASSDSSYEQYF.

In this sample, this clonotype turned up many times. The gene calls are TRBV7-2 and TRBJ1-5; D ambiguous. The ends were cut back, 5 bases at V and 0 bases at J, with 14 bases in the middle. There are 16 residues in the CDR3. CDR1 is SGHTA, CDR2 FQGNSA, per germline. CDR3 sequence (DNA): TGTGCCAGCAGCCACCGTCTCGGGAATAGCAATCAGCCCCAGCATTTT. This gives the protein CASSHRLGNSNQPQHF.

V and J are TRBV7-9 and TRBJ2-3; tentative D call: TRBD2 (7 bases). CDR1 and CDR2 from the germline V gene are SEHNR and FQNEAQ (reference sequence). The V end lost 1 base, the J end lost 2 bases, and 13 bases lay between the germline ends. This CDR3 is 16 amino acids long. CDR3 amino acids: CASSLEPGGHTDTQYF. CDR3 coding DNA: TGTGCCAGCAGCTTAGAACCGGGGGGACACACAGATACGCAGTATTTT.

This sequence joins TRBV12-3 or TRBV12-4 and TRBJ2-3; D call uncertain. This CDR3 is built from 15 residues. V lost 3 bases and J 11 bases, leaving 21 bases between the germline ends. This chain's CDR3 is CASSFGSVRADVQYF. Written as DNA, the CDR3 is TGTGCCAGCAGTTTCGGCAGCGTGAGAGCAGATGTGCAGTATTTT.

As DNA, the CDR3 is TGCAGTGCTACCCCGGGACTAGCGGGAGAGACCCAGTACTTC. Its translation: CSATPGLAGETQYF. This chain connects TRBV20-1 to TRBJ2-7; 12 positions agree with TRBD2. The tail of the sequence fits TRBJ2-5 better, so the J call may be wrong. Germline CDR1 DFQATT, CDR2 SNEGSKA (reference sequence). There are 14 residues in the CDR3.

The genes are TRBV6-1 and TRBJ1-1; D may be TRBD1 (6 bases). Germline V CDR1 and CDR2: MNHNS, SASEGT. This CDR3 has 14 residues. V was shortened by 5 bases and J by 5 bases, with 15 bases between the two germline ends. DNA for the CDR3: TGTGCCAGCAGTCCCCGGGGGCAGGTGACTGAAGCTTTCTTT. Its protein product is CASSPRGQVTEAFF.

V usage is TRBV5-1 and J usage is TRBJ2-3; 7 bases are shared with TRBD1. V dropped 4 bases and J dropped 8; count of bases not matched to a gene: 7. The germline gives CDR1 SGHRS, CDR2 YFSETQ. The CDR3 totals 13 residues. This chain's CDR3 is CASSGDSSGTQYF. Written as DNA, the CDR3 is TGCGCCAGCAGCGGGGACAGTTCAGGTACGCAGTATTTT. The variable domain in full, completed from reference TRBV5-1 and TRBJ2-3, reads KAGVTQTPRYLIKTRGQQVTLSCSPISGHRSVSWYQQTPGQGLQFLFEYFSETQRNKGNFPGRFSGRQFSNSRSEMNVSTLELGDSALYLCASSGDSSGTQYFGPGTRLTVL.

In this sample, this clonotype turned up many times. The chain carries TRBV2 and TRBJ2-7, with TRBD1 matching 9 bases. Germline V gene lookup returns CDR1 SNHLY and CDR2 FYNNEI. The CDR3 spans 14 residues. V gave up 7 bases and J gave up 2 bases; unmatched junction bases: 6. This chain's CDR3 is CASTRGQGTYEQYF. The CDR3 bases are TGTGCCAGCACGCGCGGACAGGGGACCTACGAGCAGTACTTC.

This clonotype was seen a few times. V and J are TRBV5-1 and TRBJ1-1; tentatively, D is TRBD1 (5 bases). CDR1 and CDR2 (germline): SGHRS, YFSETQ. The CDR3 runs to 16 residues. V gave up 0 bases and J gave up 4 bases, with 16 bases separating them. The CDR3 DNA sequence: TGCGCCAGCAGCTTGGTAGGGGTCTCGTCCTTCACTGAAGCTTTCTTT. Encoded protein: CASSLVGVSSFTEAFF.

This clonotype was picked up a small number of times. The V call is TRBV25-1, the J call TRBJ2-3; 7 bases agree with TRBD2. CDR1 MGHDK and CDR2 SYGVNS come from the germline V gene. CDR3 size: 14 residues. V was clipped by 7 bases and J by 1 base; unmatched bases: 5. CDR3 amino acids: CASTWGGGTDTQYF. CDR3 sequence (DNA): TGTGCCAGCACCTGGGGAGGGGGCACAGATACGCAGTATTTT.